The clone carrying this T cell receptor (beta chain) has just a few counts. The source of the sample is a study of blood T cell repertoires in COVID-19. Some clones are missing from TCRdb's copy, which holds only in-frame ones; the method was immunoSEQ multiplex PCR. The sample holds about 86,000 clones, around 80% seen once. Germline CDR1 is SGHDN and CDR2 is FVKESK. This CDR3 is built from 15 residues. V trimming: 6 bases; J trimming: 1 base; junction bases outside the gene matches: 6. The clonotype originates from a man in his 70s with acute or convalescent COVID-19. The V call is TRBV14, the J call TRBJ2-1; 7 bases map to TRBD2. The sequencing input was peripheral blood. CDR3 protein: CASSPWGGSYNEQFF. The CDR3 DNA is TGTGCCAGCAGTCCTTGGGGGGGGTCCTACAATGAGCAGTTCTTC.